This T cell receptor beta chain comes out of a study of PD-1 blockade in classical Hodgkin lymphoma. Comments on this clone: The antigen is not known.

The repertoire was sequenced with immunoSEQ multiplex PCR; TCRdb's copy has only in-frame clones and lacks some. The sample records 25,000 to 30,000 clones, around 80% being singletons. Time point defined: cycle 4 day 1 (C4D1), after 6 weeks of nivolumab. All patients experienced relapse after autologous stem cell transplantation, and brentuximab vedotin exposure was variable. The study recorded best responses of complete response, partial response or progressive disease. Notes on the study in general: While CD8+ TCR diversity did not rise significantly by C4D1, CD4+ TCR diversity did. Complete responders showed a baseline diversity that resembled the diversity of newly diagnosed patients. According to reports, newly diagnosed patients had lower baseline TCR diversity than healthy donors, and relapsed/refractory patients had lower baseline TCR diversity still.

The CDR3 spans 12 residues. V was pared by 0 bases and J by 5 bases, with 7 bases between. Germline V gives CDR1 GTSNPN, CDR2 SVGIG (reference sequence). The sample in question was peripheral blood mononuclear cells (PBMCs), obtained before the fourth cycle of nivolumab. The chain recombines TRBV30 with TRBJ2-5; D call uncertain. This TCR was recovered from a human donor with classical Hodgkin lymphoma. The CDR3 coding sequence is TGTGCCTGGAGTGTTCGCCCCGAGACCCAGTACTTC. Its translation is CAWSVRPETQYF.